The 31 T cell receptor beta chains reported below all come from one sample, sequenced in a study of T cells in Graves' hyperthyroidism and ophthalmopathy. What was amplified from RNA transcripts were TCR beta CDR3 regions. The study used the HTBI primer set for a first-round RT-PCR of the TCR CDR3. TCRdb reprocessed the multiplex PCR reads with MiXCR, giving one entry per CDR3 protein. The data hold under 400,000 distinct CDR3 sequences, with approximately 15% observed a single time. The specimen was blood. The receptors stem from a woman between 55 and 75 years old with Graves' hyperthyroidism.

This clonotype came up many times. The chain joins TRBV12-3 or TRBV12-4 to TRBJ2-2, with TRBD2 matching 12 bases. The ends lost 2 bases at V and 4 bases at J; junction bases unmatched: 11. CDR3 length: 19 amino acids. The CDR3 region has the DNA TGTGCCAGCAGTTTAAATCCCTTACTAGCGGGAGGTAGCACCGGGGAGCTGTTTTTT. Translation: CASSLNPLLAGGSTGELFF.

At least ten counts were recorded for this clonotype. The chain combines TRBV5-1 with TRBJ2-3; possibly TRBD2 for D (6 bases). Deletions cut 2 bases from V and 0 bases from J, with 10 bases between. CDR1 and CDR2 (germline): SGHRS, YFSETQ. The CDR3 totals 15 residues. CDR3 sequence (DNA): TGCGCCAGCAGCTTTAGCGGAACTAGCACAGATACGCAGTATTTT. Protein: CASSFSGTSTDTQYF. Full variable domain (rest looked up from reference TRBV5-1 and TRBJ2-3): KAGVTQTPRYLIKTRGQQVTLSCSPISGHRSVSWYQQTPGQGLQFLFEYFSETQRNKGNFPGRFSGRQFSNSRSEMNVSTLELGDSALYLCASSFSGTSTDTQYFGPGTRLTVL.

This clonotype has at least ten counts. The chain has TRBV12-3 or TRBV12-4 and TRBJ2-1; TRBD2 agrees at 7 bases. The V and J ends lost 6 bases and 1 base, in that order; junction bases with no gene match: 6. There are 15 residues in the CDR3. Written as DNA, the CDR3 is TGTGCCAGCAGGGGGGGGTGGGGGTCCTACAATGAGCAGTTCTTC. Protein: CASRGGWGSYNEQFF.

This clonotype has at least ten counts. The V and J genes are TRBV2 and TRBJ2-5, with D possibly being TRBD1 (6 bases). The CDR3 has 13 amino acids. Germline V CDR1 and CDR2: SNHLY, FYNNEI. Trimming took off 8 bases at V and 2 bases at J, with 12 bases between the two ends. The CDR3 protein is CASRTAVQETQYF. CDR3 in DNA: TGTGCCAGCCGGACAGCAGTTCAAGAGACCCAGTACTTC.

This clonotype has at least ten counts. The chain carries TRBV18 and TRBJ2-7; 7 nucleotides line up with TRBD1. V lost 5 bases and J lost 2; bases outside the gene matches: 6. The CDR3 contains 14 residues. CDR1 and CDR2 from the germline V gene are KGHSH and LQKENI. CDR3 in DNA: TGTGCCAGCTCAACAAGGGACAGAGCCTACGAGCAGTACTTC. The encoded protein is CASSTRDRAYEQYF.

About this clonotype: A much larger clonotype is one base distant, so this may be a read error. The V call is TRBV7-3, the J call TRBJ2-2, with 8 bases that match TRBD2. The CDR3 sequence is 15 residues long. Trimming at V came to 8 bases and at J to 2 bases, leaving 7 bases not matched to a gene. Per germline, CDR1 SGHTA and CDR2 FQGTGA. The CDR3 here is CASGRTSHNTGELFF. The CDR3 DNA reads as TGTGCCAGCGGAAGGACTAGCCACAACACCGGGGAGCTGTTTTTT.

Ten or more counts support this clonotype. The rearrangement uses TRBV20-1 and TRBJ1-1; the D is unclear. This CDR3 has 14 amino acids. V was clipped by 5 bases and J by 0 bases, with 13 bases between them. CDR1 and CDR2 from the germline V gene are DFQATT and SNEGSKA (reference sequence). DNA for the CDR3: TGCAGTGCTCGTGGGAATATAGTGAACACTGAAGCTTTCTTT. Its protein product is CSARGNIVNTEAFF.

This clonotype was counted at least ten times. The CDR3 region has the DNA TGTGCCAGCAGCCCCCGGGGTGGGGACTTGAACACTGAAGCTTTCTTT. Residues: CASSPRGGDLNTEAFF. The chain joins TRBV11-3 to TRBJ1-1; D might be TRBD1 (5 bases). This CDR3 spans 16 amino acids. The V end was cut by 5 bases, the J end by 0 bases, with 16 bases between. CDR1 SGHNT and CDR2 YENEEA come from the germline V gene.

This clonotype has at least ten counts. The chain uses TRBV3-1 and TRBJ2-1, with 10 bases that match TRBD2. Germline CDR1 LGHDT, CDR2 YNNKEL (reference sequence). V gave up 3 bases and J gave up 6 bases; unmatched junction bases: 5. The CDR3 length is 15 residues. In DNA form, the CDR3 reads TGTGCCAGCAGCCAGATAGCGGGAGGCTTCAATGAGCAGTTCTTC. This codes for CASSQIAGGFNEQFF.

This clonotype was observed at least ten times. The chain carries TRBV18 and TRBJ1-1; 7 nucleotides align to TRBD1. The CDR3 extends over 18 amino acids. V lost 4 bases, J lost 4 bases, and 18 bases stayed unmatched. Germline lookup yields CDR1 KGHSH and CDR2 LQKENI. CDR3 bases: TGTGCCAGCTCACAGCTTAACAGGGGACGCATTGGGAGCACTGAAGCTTTCTTT. Its translation is CASSQLNRGRIGSTEAFF.

As regards this clonotype: A read error may be the cause here, since a much bigger clone is one base away. The rearrangement uses TRBV29-1 and TRBJ2-3; D is unresolved. Germline V gene sequence: CDR1 SQVTM, CDR2 ANQGSEA. The CDR3 loop spans 15 amino acids. The V end lost 6 bases, the J end lost 6 bases, and 22 bases lay between the germline ends. CDR3 loop: CSVLRVLGGMDTQYF. Here the CDR3 DNA reads TGCAGCGTCCTAAGAGTTCTGGGTGGGATGGATACGCAGTATTTT.

This clonotype has only a few counts. This chain uses TRBV10-3 with TRBJ1-3, with D possibly being TRBD1 (5 bases). V lost 3 bases and J lost 0, with 15 bases in between. Per germline, CDR1 ENHRY and CDR2 SYGVKD. The CDR3 extends over 17 amino acids. The CDR3 DNA follows: TGTGCCATCAGTGATGGGGCCTCCCCAGCCTCTGGAAACACCATATATTTT. Translation gives CAISDGASPASGNTIYF.

This clonotype was seen more than once but under ten times. The chain combines TRBV4-1 with TRBJ2-7; no definite D call. The V end was cut by 3 bases, the J end by 2 bases, with 17 bases between. Looked up from germline, CDR1 is MGHRA and CDR2 is YSYEKL. The CDR3 length is 16 residues. In DNA, the CDR3 is TGCGCCAGCAGCCATCAACGGTTCGGCTCTCCCTACGAGCAGTACTTC. Translating it yields CASSHQRFGSPYEQYF.

The chain joins TRBV6-9 to TRBJ2-3; no clear D gene. V was clipped by 6 bases and J by 4 bases, with 11 bases between them. CDR3 length equals 13 residues. Germline values: CDR1 MNHGY, CDR2 SVAAGI. The CDR3 sequence is CASRYGPPDTQYF. For the CDR3, the DNA is TGTGCCAGCAGATACGGACCTCCAGATACGCAGTATTTT.

This clonotype was found many times. V is TRBV7-3 and J is TRBJ2-3, with 7 positions matching TRBD2. The CDR3 totals 15 residues. CDR1 is SGHTA, CDR2 FQGTGA, per germline. Trimming removed 5 bases from V and 1 base from J; junction bases left unmatched: 6. The CDR3 DNA sequence: TGTGCCAGCAGCCCTGGACTAGGAGGCACAGATACGCAGTATTTT. Translation gives CASSPGLGGTDTQYF.

This clonotype was detected a few times. The rearrangement links TRBV10-2 to TRBJ2-7; D unclear. CDR3 length equals 13 residues. CDR1 and CDR2 from the germline V gene are WSHSY and SAAADI. Deletions cut 5 bases from V and 2 bases from J, with 10 bases between. CDR3 region: CASSIARAYEQYF. As DNA, the CDR3 is TGCGCCAGCAGTATAGCCCGGGCCTACGAGCAGTACTTC.

In its sample, this clonotype was seen many times. The chain combines TRBV9 with TRBJ2-7; D is possibly TRBD1 (5 bases). There are 15 residues in the CDR3. Germline assignment: CDR1 SGDLS and CDR2 YYNGEE. V was pared by 0 bases and J by 7 bases, with 17 bases between. CDR3 in amino acids: CASSVGPWGQQEQYF. CDR3 bases: TGTGCCAGCAGCGTAGGTCCCTGGGGCCAACAGGAGCAGTACTTC.

This chain links TRBV5-4 with TRBJ1-2, with D possibly matching TRBD1 (5 bases). Germline CDR1 and CDR2: SGHNT and YYREEE (reference sequence). Trimming took off 4 bases at V and 2 bases at J, with 12 bases between the two ends. This CDR3 has 14 amino acids. Written as DNA, the CDR3 is TGTGCCAGCAGCACCGGCCGGGACAACTATGGCTACACCTTC. Translating gives CASSTGRDNYGYTF.

This clonotype was detected ten times or more. The V and J genes are TRBV3-1 and TRBJ2-7; 7 bases line up with TRBD1. The germline gives CDR1 LGHDT, CDR2 YNNKEL (reference sequence). The V and J ends lost 3 bases and 7 bases, in that order; junction bases with no gene match: 9. This CDR3 comprises 14 residues. The CDR3 DNA follows: TGTGCCAGCAGCCATAACCGGGACAGCAGTGAGCAGTACTTC. It specifies CASSHNRDSSEQYF.

This clonotype showed up just a few times. The V gene is TRBV20-1, the J gene TRBJ1-2; tentatively, D is TRBD1 (5 bases). The germline CDR1 and CDR2 sequences are DFQATT and SNEGSKA (reference sequence). V was trimmed by 5 bases and J by 6 bases, leaving 13 bases between them. The CDR3 runs 12 residues. The CDR3 protein is CSAGGTADGYTF. The DNA of the CDR3 is TGCAGTGCTGGCGGGACGGCGGATGGCTACACCTTC.

This clonotype was seen at least ten times. The V gene is TRBV2, the J gene TRBJ2-1; 10 bases line up with TRBD2. V shed 4 bases, J shed 8 bases, and the junction held 8 bases outside the gene matches. The CDR3 totals 15 residues. Germline CDR1 is SNHLY and CDR2 is FYNNEI. The DNA for the CDR3 is TGTGCCAGCAGTGTTTTGGCTAGCGGGAGCGATGAGCAGTTCTTC. It specifies CASSVLASGSDEQFF.

The V call is TRBV4-1, the J call TRBJ1-5, with D perhaps matching TRBD1 (5 bases). Germline CDR1 reads MGHRA; CDR2 reads YSYEKL. The CDR3 runs to 14 residues. Between the trimmed V and J ends, which lost 1 base and 7 bases, there was a span of 11 bases. The CDR3 is CASSQVGERQPQHF. The CDR3, as DNA: TGCGCCAGCAGCCAAGTAGGGGAGAGGCAGCCCCAGCATTTT.

There are many counts of this clonotype. The rearrangement joins TRBV28 to TRBJ1-1, with D tentatively TRBD1 (6 bases). Germline lookup yields CDR1 MDHEN and CDR2 SYDVKM. The CDR3 is 15 amino acids. Trimming removed 7 bases from V and 4 bases from J, with 19 bases in between. The CDR3: CASTISGGAGTEAFF. CDR3 DNA: TGTGCCAGCACCATCAGCGGGGGGGCTGGCACTGAAGCTTTCTTT.

Only a few counts were recorded for this clonotype. This chain connects TRBV29-1 to TRBJ1-1; tentatively, D is TRBD1 (5 bases). Germline-derived CDR1 and CDR2 are SQVTM and ANQGSEA. The ends were cut back, 5 bases at V and 4 bases at J, with 14 bases in the middle. CDR3 size: 13 residues. CDR3 bases: TGCAGCGTTAAAAAGACAGTGAGCACTGAAGCTTTCTTT. Amino acid sequence: CSVKKTVSTEAFF. Full variable domain (rest looked up from reference TRBV29-1 and TRBJ1-1): SAVISQKPSRDICQRGTSLTIQCQVDSQVTMMFWYRQQPGQSLTLIATANQGSEATYESGFVIDKFPISRPNLTFSTLTVSNMSPEDSSIYLCSVKKTVSTEAFFGQGTRLTVV.

This clonotype has at least ten counts. The gene calls are TRBV18 and TRBJ2-1; D gene uncertain. The CDR3 covers 15 residues. In germline, CDR1 is KGHSH, CDR2 LQKENI. The V end lost 0 bases, the J end lost 2 bases, and 8 bases lay between the germline ends. CDR3 amino acids: CASSPPGTAYNEQFF. In nucleotides, the CDR3 is TGTGCCAGCTCACCACCGGGCACAGCCTACAATGAGCAGTTCTTC.

The J gene is TRBJ2-1, the V gene TRBV3-1; weak D call: TRBD1 (6 bases). The germline V gene encodes CDR1 LGHDT and CDR2 YNNKEL (reference sequence). CDR3 length equals 14 residues. Between the trimmed V and J ends, which lost 0 bases and 9 bases, there was a span of 12 bases. CDR3 sequence: CASSQEAGVGEQFF. CDR3 in DNA: TGTGCCAGCAGCCAAGAGGCAGGGGTCGGTGAGCAGTTCTTC.

Turning to this clonotype: A much larger clone is a single base away; this may be a read error. The chain carries TRBV2 and TRBJ2-3, with D tentatively TRBD2 (5 bases). V gave up 8 bases and J gave up 0 bases, with 15 bases separating them. The CDR3 length is 15 residues. CDR1 is SNHLY and CDR2 is FYNNEI in the germline V gene. The CDR3 coding sequence is TGTGCCAGCGGCCAACGACGGACTAGCACAGATACGCAGTATTTT. Translating it yields CASGQRRTSTDTQYF.

The V gene is TRBV2, the J gene TRBJ1-1; 8 bases match TRBD1. J lost 4 bases, V lost 8 bases, and 6 bases had no gene match. CDR3 length: 13 residues. Germline V gene lookup returns CDR1 SNHLY and CDR2 FYNNEI. For the CDR3, the DNA is TGTGCCAGCCGGACAGGGCGGTCCACTGAAGCTTTCTTT. This codes for CASRTGRSTEAFF. Filled out from reference TRBV2 and TRBJ1-1, the complete variable domain reads EPEVTQTPSHQVTQMGQEVILRCVPISNHLYFYWYRQILGQKVEFLVSFYNNEISEKSEIFDDQFSVERPDGSNFTLKIRSTKLEDSAMYFCASRTGRSTEAFFGQGTRLTVV.

This clonotype has a handful of counts. This may be a read error: a much more frequent sequence differs by one nucleotide. The chain combines TRBV28 with TRBJ1-5; D uncertain. CDR1 MDHEN and CDR2 SYDVKM come from the germline V gene. Between the trimmed V and J ends, which lost 0 bases and 6 bases, there was a span of 3 bases. The CDR3 has 12 amino acids. The CDR3 sequence: CASSLWVQPQHF. The CDR3 DNA reads TGTGCCAGCAGTTTATGGGTTCAGCCCCAGCATTTT.

This clonotype was recorded at least ten times. The rearrangement links TRBV12-3 or TRBV12-4 to TRBJ2-1; the D gene is possibly TRBD1 (5 bases). The V end lost 2 bases, the J end lost 2 bases, and 7 bases lay between the germline ends. The CDR3 sequence is 14 residues long. This CDR3 is CASSLQGPYNEQFF. The CDR3 DNA sequence: TGTGCCAGCAGTTTACAGGGCCCCTACAATGAGCAGTTCTTC.

There are many counts of this clonotype. The rearrangement joins TRBV2 to TRBJ1-5, with a weak D call TRBD1 (6 bases). The V gene's germline CDR1 is SNHLY and CDR2 FYNNEI. The CDR3 totals 15 residues. V dropped 5 bases and J dropped 3 bases, with 14 bases sitting between them. CDR3 sequence reads: CASSKERDTNQPQHF. The CDR3 DNA is TGTGCCAGCAGTAAAGAAAGGGACACCAATCAGCCCCAGCATTTT.